This T cell receptor (beta chain) derives from a study of cytomegalovirus exposure and HLA in healthy donors. This CDR3 is 14 amino acids long. From germline, CDR1 is SGHNT and CDR2 YYREEE (reference sequence). Trimming cost V 5 bases and J 3 bases; bases outside gene matches: 6. The PCR used 60 Vbeta and 13 Jbeta primers. The data were produced by immunoSEQ multiplex PCR, yet TCRdb's version contains in-frame clones alone and is incomplete. The profile shows 150,000 to 200,000 clones, 75% to 80% of them singletons. Sequencing was done on a sample of PBMCs. The sequence came from a man aged 40-49 years in good health and CMV-seropositive. The chain uses TRBV5-4 and TRBJ2-7; 9 nucleotides line up with TRBD2. The CDR3 region has the DNA TGTGCCAGCAGGCCCGCAGCGGGAGGCTACGAGCAGTACTTC. It encodes CASRPAAGGYEQYF.